This T cell receptor beta chain is from a study of cytomegalovirus exposure and HLA in healthy donors. V shed 4 bases and J 2 bases; nucleotides not matched to a gene: 8. The length of the CDR3 is 16 residues. Germline V lookup: CDR1 SGHVS, CDR2 FQNEAQ. With regard to this clone: The antigen is undetermined.

Study-level results: The Asian-associated ancestry cluster reportedly had fewer N-insertions than the approximately 670-donor mean in a later analysis. Reportedly, HLA-A and HLA-B alleles of most subjects were accurately predicted from TCR beta.

13 Jbeta primers and 60 Vbeta primers were used for the PCR. This table comes from immunoSEQ multiplex PCR, and its TCRdb copy is limited to in-frame clones, with some not included. Of about 170,000 clones in the sample, roughly 85% were seen once. The receptor was derived from a woman in her fifties or sixties in good health and CMV-seropositive. Material: PBMCs. This rearrangement joins TRBV7-8 to TRBJ2-1, with 7 bases lining up with TRBD2. CDR3 sequence reads: CASSSGAGRAYNEQFF. The CDR3 coding sequence is TGTGCCAGCAGCTCCGGAGCGGGGAGAGCCTACAATGAGCAGTTCTTC.